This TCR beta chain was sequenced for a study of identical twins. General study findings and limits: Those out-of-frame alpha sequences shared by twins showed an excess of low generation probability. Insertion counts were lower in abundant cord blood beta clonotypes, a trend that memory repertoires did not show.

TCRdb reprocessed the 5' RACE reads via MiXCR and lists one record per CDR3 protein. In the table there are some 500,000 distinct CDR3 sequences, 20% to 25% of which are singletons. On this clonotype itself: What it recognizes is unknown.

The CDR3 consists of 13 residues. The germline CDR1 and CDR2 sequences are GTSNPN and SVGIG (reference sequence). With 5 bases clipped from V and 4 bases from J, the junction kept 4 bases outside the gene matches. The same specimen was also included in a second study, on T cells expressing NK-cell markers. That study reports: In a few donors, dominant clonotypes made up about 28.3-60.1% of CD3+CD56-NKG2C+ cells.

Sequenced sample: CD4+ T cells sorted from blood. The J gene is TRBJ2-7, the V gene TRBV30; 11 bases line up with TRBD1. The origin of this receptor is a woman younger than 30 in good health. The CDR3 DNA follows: TGTGCCTGGCAGGGACAGGGGGGATACGAGCAGTACTTC. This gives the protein CAWQGQGGYEQYF.